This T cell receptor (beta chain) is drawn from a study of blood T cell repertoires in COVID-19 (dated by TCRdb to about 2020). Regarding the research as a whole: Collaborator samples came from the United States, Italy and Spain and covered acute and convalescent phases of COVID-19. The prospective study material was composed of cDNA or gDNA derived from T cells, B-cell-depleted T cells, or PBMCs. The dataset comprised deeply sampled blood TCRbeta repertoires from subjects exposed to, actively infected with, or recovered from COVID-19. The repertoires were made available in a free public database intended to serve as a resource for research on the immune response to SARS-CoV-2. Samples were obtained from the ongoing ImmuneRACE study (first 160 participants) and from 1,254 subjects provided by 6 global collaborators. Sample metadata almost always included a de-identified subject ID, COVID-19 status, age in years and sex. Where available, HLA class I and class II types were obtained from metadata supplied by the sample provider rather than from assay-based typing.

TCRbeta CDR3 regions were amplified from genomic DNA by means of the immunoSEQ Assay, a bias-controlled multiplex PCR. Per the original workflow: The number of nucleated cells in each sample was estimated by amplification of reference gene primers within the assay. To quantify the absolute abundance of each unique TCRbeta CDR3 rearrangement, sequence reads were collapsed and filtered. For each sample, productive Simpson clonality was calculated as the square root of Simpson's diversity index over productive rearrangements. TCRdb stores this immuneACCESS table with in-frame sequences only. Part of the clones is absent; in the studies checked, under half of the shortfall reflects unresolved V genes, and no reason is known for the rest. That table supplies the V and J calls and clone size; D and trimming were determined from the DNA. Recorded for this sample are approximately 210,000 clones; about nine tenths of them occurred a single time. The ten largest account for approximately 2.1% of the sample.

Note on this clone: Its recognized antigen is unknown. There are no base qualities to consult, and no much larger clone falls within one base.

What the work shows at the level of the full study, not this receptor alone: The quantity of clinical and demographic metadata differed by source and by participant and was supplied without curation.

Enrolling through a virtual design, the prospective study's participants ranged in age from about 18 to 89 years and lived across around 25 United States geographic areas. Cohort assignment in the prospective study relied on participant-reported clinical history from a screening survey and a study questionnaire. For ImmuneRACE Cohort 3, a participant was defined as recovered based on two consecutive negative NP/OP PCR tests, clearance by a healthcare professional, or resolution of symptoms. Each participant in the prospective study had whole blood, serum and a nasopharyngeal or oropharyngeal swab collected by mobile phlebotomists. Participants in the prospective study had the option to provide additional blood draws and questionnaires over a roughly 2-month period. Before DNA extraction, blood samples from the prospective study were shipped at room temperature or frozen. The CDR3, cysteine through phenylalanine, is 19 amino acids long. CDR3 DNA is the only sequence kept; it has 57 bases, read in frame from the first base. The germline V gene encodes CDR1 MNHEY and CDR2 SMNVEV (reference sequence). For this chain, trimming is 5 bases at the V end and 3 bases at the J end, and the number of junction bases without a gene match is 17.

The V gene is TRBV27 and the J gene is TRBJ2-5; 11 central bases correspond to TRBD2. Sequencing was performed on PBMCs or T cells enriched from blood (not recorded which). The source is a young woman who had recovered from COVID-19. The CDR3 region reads CASSSLFIAGGPREETQYF. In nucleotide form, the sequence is TGTGCCAGCAGTAGCCTTTTTATAGCGGGGGGGCCCCGGGAAGAGACCCAGTACTTC.